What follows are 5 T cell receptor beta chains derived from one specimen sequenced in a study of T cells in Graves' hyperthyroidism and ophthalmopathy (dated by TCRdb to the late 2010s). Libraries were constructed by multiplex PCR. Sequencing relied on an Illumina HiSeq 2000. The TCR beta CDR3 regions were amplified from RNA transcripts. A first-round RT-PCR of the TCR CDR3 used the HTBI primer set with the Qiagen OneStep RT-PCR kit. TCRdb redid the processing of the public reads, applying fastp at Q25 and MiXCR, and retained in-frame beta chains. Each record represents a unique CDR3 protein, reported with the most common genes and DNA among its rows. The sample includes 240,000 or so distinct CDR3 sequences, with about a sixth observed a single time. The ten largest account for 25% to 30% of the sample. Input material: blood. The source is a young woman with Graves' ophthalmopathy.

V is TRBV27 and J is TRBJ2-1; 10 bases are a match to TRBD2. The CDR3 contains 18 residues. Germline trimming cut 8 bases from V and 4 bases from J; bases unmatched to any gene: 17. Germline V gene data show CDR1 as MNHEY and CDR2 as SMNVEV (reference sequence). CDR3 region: CASVQRAGGPSEYNEQFF. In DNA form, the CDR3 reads TGTGCCAGCGTCCAAAGAGCGGGAGGGCCTTCAGAGTACAATGAGCAGTTCTTC.

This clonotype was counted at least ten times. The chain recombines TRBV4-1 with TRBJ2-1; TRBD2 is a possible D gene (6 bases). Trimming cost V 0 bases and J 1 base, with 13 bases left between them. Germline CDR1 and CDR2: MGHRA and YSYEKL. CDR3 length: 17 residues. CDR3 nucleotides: TGCGCCAGCAGCCAAGATAGCGCGGGGAGGTCCTACAATGAGCAGTTCTTC. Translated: CASSQDSAGRSYNEQFF.

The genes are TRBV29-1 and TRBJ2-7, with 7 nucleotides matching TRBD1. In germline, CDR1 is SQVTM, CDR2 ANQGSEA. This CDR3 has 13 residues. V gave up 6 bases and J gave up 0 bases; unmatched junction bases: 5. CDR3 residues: CSVQTGSSYEQYF. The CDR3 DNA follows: TGCAGCGTCCAGACAGGGAGCTCCTACGAGCAGTACTTC.

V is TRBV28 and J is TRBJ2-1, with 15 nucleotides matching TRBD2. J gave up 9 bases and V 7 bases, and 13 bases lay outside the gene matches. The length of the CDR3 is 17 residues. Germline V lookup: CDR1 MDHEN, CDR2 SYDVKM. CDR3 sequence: CASNPTVRTSGRGEQFF. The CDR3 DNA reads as TGTGCCAGCAACCCAACGGTGAGGACTAGCGGGAGGGGTGAGCAGTTCTTC.

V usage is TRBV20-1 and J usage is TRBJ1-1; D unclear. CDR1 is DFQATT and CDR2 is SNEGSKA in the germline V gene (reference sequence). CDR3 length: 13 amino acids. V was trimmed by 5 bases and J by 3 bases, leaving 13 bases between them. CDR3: CSAPEGTHTEAFF. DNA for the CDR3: TGCAGTGCTCCAGAGGGCACCCACACTGAAGCTTTCTTT.